This T cell receptor (beta chain) was captured in a study of blood T cell repertoires in COVID-19. Whole-study context: Spain, Italy and the United States supplied samples that represented acute and convalescent COVID-19. T cells, B-cell-depleted T cells, or PBMCs supplied cDNA or gDNA.

V lost 5 bases and J 8 bases, leaving 12 bases between the germline ends. CDR1 is MDHEN, CDR2 SYDVKM, per germline. This CDR3 is 12 amino acids long. Authors' processing steps: Reference gene primer amplification gave nucleated cell count estimates. This table comes from immunoSEQ multiplex PCR, and its TCRdb copy is limited to in-frame clones, with some not included. For V, J and clone size, that table is used; D and trimming come from the DNA. The sample has 250,000 or so clones, roughly 85% seen once. Exposed participants came across a COVID-19 case within 2 weeks before study entry. The sequence was obtained from a woman aged 50 to 60 who had been exposed to COVID-19. This sequence joins TRBV28 and TRBJ1-2, with D perhaps matching TRBD1 (5 bases). Sequencing input: PBMCs or T cells enriched from blood (not recorded which). In DNA form, the CDR3 reads TGTGCCAGCAGTAGGGCTCAGGGCGGCTACACCTTC. Translating it yields CASSRAQGGYTF.